One TCR beta chain is described in this entry. Its antigen is undetermined. The CDR3 covers 14 residues. V shed 1 base and J shed 7 bases, with 10 bases lying between them. Germline V gene sequence: CDR1 LNHDA, CDR2 SQIVND (reference sequence). The sample originates from a study of cytomegalovirus exposure and HLA in healthy donors. About the study: Roughly 80% of approximately 400 genotyped donors fell in the Caucasian-associated ancestry cluster. Study findings and constraints: In an earlier analysis, in 587 donors, most V segments appeared productive either ~87% or ~30% of the time.

Both 60 Vbeta primers and 13 Jbeta primers went into the PCR. Only in-frame clones appear in the TCRdb table, and some are missing; sequencing was by immunoSEQ multiplex PCR. Among 150,000 to 200,000 clones listed, about 80% were seen once. The chain employs TRBV19 and TRBJ1-4; TRBD1 might be the D (5 bases). The source of this sequence is a woman aged 30 to 39 in good health and CMV-seronegative. Sample: PBMCs. The CDR3 region has the DNA TGTGCCAGTAGTATAGTGGGGGGATCTGAAAAACTGTTTTTT. Translating gives CASSIVGGSEKLFF.